Listed below are T cell receptor beta chains from one sample, sequenced in a study of relationships among human T cell subsets. One entry per CDR3 protein, called by TCRdb with MiXCR from the multiplex PCR reads. The sample includes roughly 13,000 distinct CDR3 sequences, roughly two thirds of them seen just once. What was sequenced was CD4+ Th1 cells sorted from blood. The receptors here all came from a man aged 35 to 55 in good health. CDR3s include the opening cysteine and the closing phenylalanine or tryptophan. D genes are given only for firm matches. Clone size appears in some rows only: once, few, many, or a class for an expanded clone.

-	TRBJ2-5	TRBD2	TRBV13	TGTGCCAGCAGCAGAACCGGACTAGCGGGACAAGAGACCCAGTACTTC	CASSRTGLAGQETQYF
few	TRBJ2-1	-	TRBV11-2	TGTGCCAGCAGCTTAGTGGGTATCCTCGCTGTCAATGAGCAGTTCTTC	CASSLVGILAVNEQFF
-	TRBJ1-5	TRBD1	TRBV29-1	TGCAGCGTCGCCGAGGGACAGGGGGCGTGGATCCGCAATCAGCCCCAGCATTTT	CSVAEGQGAWIRNQPQHF
-	TRBJ2-3	-	TRBV11-1	TGTGCCAGCAGCGTACTACAGAGTACCTCAAATACGCAGTATTTT	CASSVLQSTSNTQYF
few	TRBJ2-1	-	TRBV14	TGTGCCAGCAGCCAAGAAGGGACCCTTAAGAATGAGCAGTTCTTC	CASSQEGTLKNEQFF
-	TRBJ2-5	-	TRBV1	TGTGCCAGCAGCTCCGACGGCAGGGAGGGCGAGACCCAGTACTTC	CASSSDGREGETQYF
-	TRBJ2-5	-	TRBV20-1	TGCAGTGCTAGAGGCGAGGGGGTCCAGTACTTC	CSARGEGVQYF
-	TRBJ1-2	-	TRBV24-1	TGTGCCACCAGTGTCGACAGTCGGAGCTACACCTTC	CATSVDSRSYTF
-	TRBJ2-7	-	TRBV14	TGTGCCAGCAGCCAAAGGGTGTTAGACTCCTACGAGCAGTACTTC	CASSQRVLDSYEQYF
-	TRBJ2-7	-	TRBV7-9	TGTGCCAGCAGATCGGACAGCCGGCTAGGCGAGCAGTACTTC	CASRSDSRLGEQYF
-	TRBJ1-3	-	TRBV29-1	TGCAGCGTTGGACAGGCGGACACCATATATTTT	CSVGQADTIYF
-	TRBJ2-1	TRBD1	TRBV7-6	TGTGCCAGCAGCTTGGACAGGGGGCTTCTCAATGAGCAGTTCTTC	CASSLDRGLLNEQFF
-	TRBJ2-7	-	TRBV11-2	TGTGCCAGCAGCTTAGGCGCATACGAGCAGTACTTC	CASSLGAYEQYF
-	TRBJ1-3	TRBD1	TRBV4-1	TGCGCCAGCAGCCAAGTAAGGGGGCAAGTAAACACCATATATTTT	CASSQVRGQVNTIYF
-	TRBJ1-1	-	TRBV29-1	TGCAGCGCCGGCGACAGAGTCGTTGAAGCTTTCTTT	CSAGDRVVEAFF
-	TRBJ1-1	-	TRBV7-8	TGTGCCAGCAGCTTAGGCGTACACCACACTGAAGCTTTCTTT	CASSLGVHHTEAFF
-	TRBJ1-1	-	TRBV10-3	TGTGCCATCAGTGGACTAAACACTGAAGCTTTCTTT	CAISGLNTEAFF
-	TRBJ2-3	-	TRBV29-1	TGCATCTTCTCAGCAGGGAACACAGATACGCAGTATTTT	CIFSAGNTDTQYF
-	TRBJ1-2	-	TRBV6-5	TGTGCCAGCAGTTCCAGACAGTGGTGGGACTATGGCTACACCTTC	CASSSRQWWDYGYTF
-	TRBJ2-1	TRBD2	TRBV7-3	TGTGCCAGCAGCCGCAGCGGGGGGGCCATAAGTGAGCAGTTCTTC	CASSRSGGAISEQFF
-	TRBJ2-3	-	TRBV6-5	TGCGCCACCAGGAGACAGCACACAGATACGCAGTATTTT	CATRRQHTDTQYF
few	TRBJ1-4	-	TRBV11-2	TGTGCCAGCAGTAGAACCGCAACTAATGAAAAACTGTTTTTT	CASSRTATNEKLFF
-	TRBJ1-2	-	TRBV21-1	TGTGCCAGCAGCATCCGCCGTCCGGGACAGGGGGCTTGGGGGCGCTACACCTTC	CASSIRRPGQGAWGRYTF
-	TRBJ1-4	-	TRBV11-2	TGTGCCAGCAGCCGGCAGGCTAATGAAAAACTGTTTTTT	CASSRQANEKLFF
-	TRBJ1-1	-	TRBV12-3/TRBV12-4	TGTGCCAGCAGTTTCTCGGGCACTGAAGCTTTCTTT	CASSFSGTEAFF
-	TRBJ2-7	-	TRBV28	TGTGCCTCCGGTGGGGGGGCAACCTACGAGCAGTACTTC	CASGGGATYEQYF
-	TRBJ2-3	-	TRBV28	TGTGCCAGCAGCACCCTCCCCATTACGCAGTATTTT	CASSTLPITQYF